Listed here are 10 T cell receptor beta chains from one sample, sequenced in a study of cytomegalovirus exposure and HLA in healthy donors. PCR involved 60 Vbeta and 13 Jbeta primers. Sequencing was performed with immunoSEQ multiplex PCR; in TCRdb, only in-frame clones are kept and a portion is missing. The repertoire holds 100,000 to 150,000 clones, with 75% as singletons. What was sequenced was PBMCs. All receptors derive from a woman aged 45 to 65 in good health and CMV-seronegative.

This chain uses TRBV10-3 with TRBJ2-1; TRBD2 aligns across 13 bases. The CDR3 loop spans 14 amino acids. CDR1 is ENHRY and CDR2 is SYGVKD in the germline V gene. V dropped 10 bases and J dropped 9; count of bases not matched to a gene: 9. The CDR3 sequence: CATGLAGEALEQFF. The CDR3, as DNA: TGTGCCACAGGACTAGCGGGAGAAGCGCTTGAGCAGTTCTTC.

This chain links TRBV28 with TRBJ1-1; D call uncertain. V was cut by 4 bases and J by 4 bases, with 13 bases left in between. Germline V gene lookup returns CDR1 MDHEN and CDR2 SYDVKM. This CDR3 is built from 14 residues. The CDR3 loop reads CASSSPSSVTEAFF. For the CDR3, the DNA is TGTGCCAGCAGTTCCCCCTCTTCAGTCACTGAAGCTTTCTTT.

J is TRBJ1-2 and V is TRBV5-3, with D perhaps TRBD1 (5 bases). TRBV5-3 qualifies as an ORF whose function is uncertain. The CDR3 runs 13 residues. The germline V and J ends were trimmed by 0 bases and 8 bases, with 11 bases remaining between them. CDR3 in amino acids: CARSLALGHGYTF. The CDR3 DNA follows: TGTGCCAGAAGCTTGGCTCTGGGGCACGGCTACACCTTC.

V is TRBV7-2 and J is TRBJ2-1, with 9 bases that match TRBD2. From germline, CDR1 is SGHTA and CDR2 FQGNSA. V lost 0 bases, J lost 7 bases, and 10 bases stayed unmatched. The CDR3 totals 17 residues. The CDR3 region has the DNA TGTGCCAGCAGCTTAGCGACGGCGGGAGGGTGGGGTAATGAGCAGTTCTTC. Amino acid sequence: CASSLATAGGWGNEQFF.

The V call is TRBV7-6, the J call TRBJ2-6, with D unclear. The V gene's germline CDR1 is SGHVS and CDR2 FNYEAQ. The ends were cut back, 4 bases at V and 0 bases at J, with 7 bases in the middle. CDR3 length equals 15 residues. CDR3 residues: CASSSRSSGANVLTF. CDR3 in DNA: TGTGCCAGCAGCTCCCGTAGCTCTGGGGCCAACGTCCTGACTTTC.

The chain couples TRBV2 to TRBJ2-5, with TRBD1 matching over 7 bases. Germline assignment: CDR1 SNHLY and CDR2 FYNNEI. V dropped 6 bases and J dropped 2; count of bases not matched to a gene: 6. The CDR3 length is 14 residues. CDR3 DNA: TGTGCCAGCAGCAAGGGGGCTCTACAAGAGACCCAGTACTTC. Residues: CASSKGALQETQYF.

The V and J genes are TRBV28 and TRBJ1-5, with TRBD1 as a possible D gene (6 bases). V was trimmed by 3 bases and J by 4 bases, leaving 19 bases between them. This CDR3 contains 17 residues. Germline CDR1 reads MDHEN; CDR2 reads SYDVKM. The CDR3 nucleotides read TGTGCCAGCAGTTTTGAATCTAGGGACATACGAAATCAGCCCCAGCATTTT. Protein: CASSFESRDIRNQPQHF.

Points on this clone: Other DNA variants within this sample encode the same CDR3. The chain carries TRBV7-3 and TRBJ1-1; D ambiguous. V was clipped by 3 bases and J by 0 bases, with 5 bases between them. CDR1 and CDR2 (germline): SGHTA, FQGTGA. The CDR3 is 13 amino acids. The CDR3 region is CASSFEMNTEAFF. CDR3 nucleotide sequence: TGTGCCAGCAGCTTTGAGATGAACACTGAAGCTTTCTTT.

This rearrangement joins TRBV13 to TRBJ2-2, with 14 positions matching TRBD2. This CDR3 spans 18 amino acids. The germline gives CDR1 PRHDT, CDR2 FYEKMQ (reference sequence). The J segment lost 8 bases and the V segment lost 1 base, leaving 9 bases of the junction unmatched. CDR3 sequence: CASSLDAPGLAGAGELFF. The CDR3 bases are TGTGCCAGCAGCTTAGACGCCCCGGGACTAGCGGGAGCGGGGGAGCTGTTTTTT. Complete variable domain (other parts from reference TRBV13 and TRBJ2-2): AAGVIQSPRHLIKEKRETATLKCYPIPRHDTVYWYQQGPGQDPQFLISFYEKMQSDKGSIPDRFSAQQFSDYHSELNMSSLELGDSALYFCASSLDAPGLAGAGELFFGEGSRLTVL.

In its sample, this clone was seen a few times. The CDR3 DNA follows: TGTGCCAGTAGCCATGAGGGGGGGAATGAGCAGTTCTTC. Translating it yields CASSHEGGNEQFF. The chain joins TRBV19 to TRBJ2-1; a possible D gene is TRBD2 (7 bases). The CDR3 sequence is 13 residues long. The V gene's germline CDR1 is LNHDA and CDR2 SQIVND (reference sequence). The ends were cut back, 6 bases at V and 7 bases at J, with 13 bases in the middle.